A single sample is the source of the 30 T cell receptor beta chains below, sequenced in a study of technical replicates of blood from several donors. Sequenced by immunoSEQ multiplex PCR; TCRdb stores in-frame clones only, minus some. This repertoire shows approximately 73,000 clones, 93% found once; its top ten account for 0.2% to 0.3%. The sample consisted of T cells isolated from PBMCs. These receptors originate from a human donor in good health.

The V call is TRBV28, the J call TRBJ2-6, with 10 bases fitting TRBD2. The CDR3 contains 17 residues. Germline values: CDR1 MDHEN, CDR2 SYDVKM. J gave up 4 bases and V 6 bases, and 9 bases lay outside the gene matches. The CDR3 bases are TGTGCCAGCAGCTCCCCTAGCGGGAGTGCGGGGGCCAACGTCCTGACTTTC. Its translation: CASSSPSGSAGANVLTF. The entire variable domain, with the rest obtained from reference TRBV28 and TRBJ2-6, is as follows: DVKVTQSSRYLVKRTGEKVFLECVQDMDHENMFWYRQDPGLGLRLIYFSYDVKMKEKGDIPEGYSVSREKKERFSLILESASTNQTSMYLCASSSPSGSAGANVLTFGAGSRLTVL.

The chain carries TRBV6-5 and TRBJ1-1; D is perhaps TRBD1 (5 bases). The ends were cut back, 2 bases at V and 11 bases at J, with 12 bases in the middle. Germline CDR1 reads MNHEY; CDR2 reads SVGAGI. The CDR3 spans 12 residues. CDR3 DNA sequence: TGTGCCAGCAGTTACGGGGGGGGAGTCGCTTTCTTT. It codes for CASSYGGGVAFF.

This chain joins TRBV6-4 and TRBJ1-2, with D maybe TRBD1 (5 bases). The germline gives CDR1 MRHNA, CDR2 SNTAGT. The CDR3 is 16 amino acids. Trimming cost V 2 bases and J 6 bases, with 19 bases left between them. CDR3 sequence: CASSDQLISGLDGYTF. CDR3 sequence (DNA): TGTGCCAGCAGTGACCAACTTATTTCAGGGCTGGATGGCTACACCTTC.

The chain recombines TRBV5-4 with TRBJ2-5; 13 positions agree with TRBD2. CDR3 length equals 16 residues. Germline-derived CDR1 and CDR2 are SGHNT and YYREEE (reference sequence). Trimming removed 3 bases from V and 5 bases from J; junction bases left unmatched: 7. The chain's CDR3 is CASSSGLAGVLETQYF. CDR3 nucleotide sequence: TGTGCCAGCAGCTCCGGACTAGCGGGGGTTCTGGAGACCCAGTACTTC.

The rearrangement uses TRBV9 and TRBJ1-4; 7 nucleotides align to TRBD1. Germline V CDR1 and CDR2: SGDLS, YYNGEE. The V and J ends lost 4 bases and 3 bases, in that order; junction bases with no gene match: 6. The CDR3 is 15 amino acids. CDR3 residues: CASSTRQGPNEKLFF. CDR3 in DNA: TGTGCCAGCAGCACGAGACAGGGACCTAATGAAAAACTGTTTTTT.

The V and J genes are TRBV28 and TRBJ2-7; the match to TRBD2 covers 11 bases. CDR1 is MDHEN and CDR2 is SYDVKM in the germline V gene. The CDR3 spans 14 residues. Losses at the gene ends were 7 bases for V and 0 bases for J; bases not matched to a gene: 2. The CDR3 loop is CASTLAGGSYEQYF. The CDR3 bases are TGTGCCAGCACCCTAGCGGGAGGCTCCTACGAGCAGTACTTC.

The V and J genes are TRBV6-5 and TRBJ1-6; D is possibly TRBD1 (6 bases). Germline V gene lookup returns CDR1 MNHEY and CDR2 SVGAGI. The V and J ends lost 2 bases and 4 bases respectively, with 9 bases between them. The CDR3 runs 15 residues. CDR3 coding DNA: TGTGCCAGCAGTTACGGGCAGGGGTATAATTCACCCCTCCACTTT. This codes for CASSYGQGYNSPLHF.

The rearrangement joins TRBV6-4 to TRBJ2-1; 11 bases match TRBD2. J gave up 4 bases and V 4 bases, and 3 bases lay outside the gene matches. CDR1 is MRHNA and CDR2 is SNTAGT in the germline V gene. This CDR3 has 15 residues. DNA of the CDR3: TGTGCCAGCAGTGGATCTAGCGGGGGGTACAATGAGCAGTTCTTC. Protein sequence: CASSGSSGGYNEQFF.

This rearrangement joins TRBV4-2 to TRBJ2-7, with D possibly matching TRBD2 (5 bases). The CDR3 is made up of 17 amino acids. Per germline, CDR1 LGHNA and CDR2 YNFKEQ. V lost 1 base and J 0 bases, leaving 16 bases between the germline ends. The DNA of the CDR3 is TGTGCCAGCAGCCAAGTCTCGACGGGGATGCTCTCCTACGAGCAGTACTTC. Translating it yields CASSQVSTGMLSYEQYF.

The V gene is TRBV7-6, the J gene TRBJ2-2; D is ambiguous. Trimming left V 1 base short and J 7 bases short, with 7 bases between. Germline V lookup: CDR1 SGHVS, CDR2 FNYEAQ. CDR3 length: 13 residues. The CDR3 sequence: CASSLGGGGELFF. The CDR3 DNA reads as TGTGCCAGCAGCTTAGGTGGCGGCGGGGAGCTGTTTTTT.

The J gene is TRBJ1-1, the V gene TRBV6-1, with unresolved D. Germline CDR1 MNHNS, CDR2 SASEGT. CDR3 size: 14 residues. Trimming stripped 1 base from V and 1 base from J, with 7 bases between. CDR3 amino acids: CASSEVRGNTEAFF. The CDR3 DNA follows: TGTGCCAGCAGTGAAGTTCGGGGGAACACTGAAGCTTTCTTT.

The chain combines TRBV2 with TRBJ1-2; D is perhaps TRBD1 (6 bases). The CDR3 runs to 15 residues. CDR1 and CDR2 from the germline V gene are SNHLY and FYNNEI. Trimming stripped 3 bases from V and 4 bases from J, with 15 bases between. Here the CDR3 reads CASSEEAGDTYGYTF. The CDR3 DNA is TGTGCCAGCAGTGAGGAGGCAGGGGACACCTATGGCTACACCTTC. The full variable domain, its missing parts supplied by reference TRBV2 and TRBJ1-2, is EPEVTQTPSHQVTQMGQEVILRCVPISNHLYFYWYRQILGQKVEFLVSFYNNEISEKSEIFDDQFSVERPDGSNFTLKIRSTKLEDSAMYFCASSEEAGDTYGYTFGSGTRLTVV.

The V gene is TRBV28, the J gene TRBJ1-2, with 10 bases identical to TRBD1. V was clipped by 2 bases and J by 2 bases; unmatched bases: 2. In germline, CDR1 is MDHEN, CDR2 SYDVKM. The CDR3 spans 15 residues. The DNA for the CDR3 is TGTGCCAGCAGTTTACCGACAGGGGGCAACTATGGCTACACCTTC. It translates to CASSLPTGGNYGYTF.

This clone was seen once. The rearrangement uses TRBV27 and TRBJ2-7, with TRBD1 matching 8 bases. The CDR3 is 14 residues long. The germline CDR1 and CDR2 sequences are MNHEY and SMNVEV (reference sequence). J was trimmed by 2 bases and V by 3 bases; bases with no gene match: 3. CDR3 in amino acids: CASSFGQGPYEQYF. CDR3 coding DNA: TGTGCCAGCAGTTTCGGACAGGGACCCTACGAGCAGTACTTC.

This rearrangement joins TRBV11-2 to TRBJ1-1; D is perhaps TRBD1 (5 bases). Germline values: CDR1 SGHAT, CDR2 FQNNGV. V lost 5 bases and J 0 bases, leaving 19 bases between the germline ends. This CDR3 has 17 amino acids. The CDR3 DNA reads TGTGCCAGCAGCCGAGCATCCCCACGGGGGATGAACACTGAAGCTTTCTTT. Its translation is CASSRASPRGMNTEAFF.

This clone was seen once. This sequence joins TRBV13 and TRBJ2-1, with D perhaps matching TRBD1 (5 bases). The CDR3 totals 16 residues. V dropped 1 base and J dropped 2 bases, with 12 bases sitting between them. The germline gives CDR1 PRHDT, CDR2 FYEKMQ (reference sequence). CDR3 bases: TGTGCCAGCAGCTTAGTCACAGGAGAGGCCTACAATGAGCAGTTCTTC. Translated, it gives CASSLVTGEAYNEQFF.

The V gene is TRBV29-1, the J gene TRBJ1-5; D is possibly TRBD1 (5 bases). This CDR3 comprises 13 residues. V was clipped by 7 bases and J by 3 bases, with 13 bases between them. The germline CDR1 and CDR2 sequences are SQVTM and ANQGSEA. The CDR3 DNA reads TGCAGCGCCCGTACGGGGGTCAATCAGCCCCAGCATTTT. Encoded protein: CSARTGVNQPQHF.

This clone was counted a single time. This sequence joins TRBV5-6 and TRBJ2-2, with 8 bases identical to TRBD2. This CDR3 contains 16 residues. Germline lookup yields CDR1 SGHDT and CDR2 YYEEEE. V shed 2 bases and J 5 bases; nucleotides not matched to a gene: 8. DNA of the CDR3: TGTGCCAGCAGCTTATTTATCGGGGGGGGAACCGGGGAGCTGTTTTTT. Its translation: CASSLFIGGGTGELFF.

On this clone: The CDR3 ends on some other residue instead of the conserved phenylalanine or tryptophan, so this is likely a read error. The limits of the CDR3 on the DNA are not certain, so only TCRdb's listed CDR3 is given. The gene calls are TRBV27 and TRBJ1-2; no DNA check was done on the table's D call, TRBD1. The CDR3 has 8 residues if both end residues are counted. Germline values: CDR1 MNHEY, CDR2 SMNVEV (reference sequence). CDR3 protein: CASSSTGG.

V and J are TRBV21-1 and TRBJ1-1; the table assigns TRBD1, which was not confirmed against the DNA. TRBV21-1 is listed as a pseudogene. The CDR3 contains 15 residues. CDR3 nucleotide sequence: TGTGCCAGCGGTCGTCGCGGACATCTGAACACTGAAGCTTTCTTT. It yields the protein CASGRRGHLNTEAFF.

The J gene is TRBJ1-1, the V gene TRBV5-1, with D maybe TRBD1 (5 bases). This CDR3 is built from 15 residues. The V gene lost 3 bases and the J gene lost 1 base, with 13 bases spanning the gap. Germline loops: CDR1 SGHRS, CDR2 YFSETQ. For the CDR3, the DNA is TGCGCCAGCAGCTCCAAGGGGCTGTGGAACACTGAAGCTTTCTTT. This encodes CASSSKGLWNTEAFF.

The chain combines TRBV19 with TRBJ2-3; a possible D gene is TRBD1 (6 bases). The CDR3 length is 15 residues. Germline assignment: CDR1 LNHDA and CDR2 SQIVND (reference sequence). V was shortened by 6 bases and J by 5 bases, with 18 bases between the two germline ends. The DNA of the CDR3 is TGTGCCAGTAGCCAACAGGGCGCCGGGGAAGATACGCAGTATTTT. It specifies CASSQQGAGEDTQYF.

The J gene is TRBJ2-3, the V gene TRBV25-1; no firm D call. V lost 4 bases, J lost 6 bases, and 8 bases lay in between. This CDR3 comprises 12 residues. Germline assignment: CDR1 MGHDK and CDR2 SYGVNS. CDR3 amino acids: CASSVTGDTQYF. CDR3 sequence (DNA): TGTGCCAGCAGTGTCACCGGGGATACGCAGTATTTT.

The chain employs TRBV6-1 and TRBJ2-3; 8 bases match TRBD1. CDR3 size: 17 residues. Trimming cost V 2 bases and J 2 bases; bases outside gene matches: 9. Germline CDR1 reads MNHNS; CDR2 reads SASEGT. The CDR3 sequence: CASSEPFKTGATDTQYF. The CDR3 DNA follows: TGTGCCAGCAGTGAACCTTTTAAGACAGGGGCCACAGATACGCAGTATTTT.

This clone has a handful of counts. The V call is TRBV2, the J call TRBJ1-5, with 8 bases fitting TRBD1. The trim removed 6 bases at V and 0 bases at J, leaving 4 bases unmatched. The CDR3 has 15 amino acids. The germline CDR1 and CDR2 sequences are SNHLY and FYNNEI. The CDR3 region is CASSLDRGSNQPQHF. Written as DNA, the CDR3 is TGTGCCAGCAGCCTAGACAGGGGTAGCAATCAGCCCCAGCATTTT.

The chain carries TRBV7-8 and TRBJ2-7; 8 nucleotides line up with TRBD1. After removal of 4 bases from V and 1 base from J, the junction contained 3 bases not matched to a gene. The germline V gene has CDR1 SGHVS and CDR2 FQNEAQ. The CDR3 contains 14 residues. The CDR3 region is CASSSDRASYEQYF. DNA for the CDR3: TGTGCCAGCAGCTCGGACAGGGCATCCTACGAGCAGTACTTC.

This sequence joins TRBV5-1 and TRBJ2-5; D might be TRBD2 (5 bases). Germline V lookup: CDR1 SGHRS, CDR2 YFSETQ. This CDR3 has 14 residues. V was trimmed by 0 bases and J by 5 bases, leaving 11 bases between them. The CDR3 DNA is TGCGCCAGCAGCTTGGGAGGGTTGGAGGAGACCCAGTACTTC. This encodes CASSLGGLEETQYF.

The chain uses TRBV29-1 and TRBJ2-7; 7 nucleotides align to TRBD2. The CDR3 loop spans 16 amino acids. Trimming removed 5 bases from V and 1 base from J; junction bases left unmatched: 14. Looked up from germline, CDR1 is SQVTM and CDR2 is ANQGSEA. In DNA form, the CDR3 reads TGCAGCGTTCTTGAACCGGGCGGGAGATGGTCCTACGAGCAGTACTTC. Its protein is CSVLEPGGRWSYEQYF.

The rearrangement uses TRBV25-1 and TRBJ2-2; no reliable D call. Trimming left V 5 bases short and J 1 base short, with 8 bases between. CDR1 is MGHDK, CDR2 SYGVNS, per germline. The CDR3 has 14 amino acids. The CDR3 here is CASSNRLNTGELFF. The CDR3 bases are TGTGCCAGCAGTAACAGATTGAACACCGGGGAGCTGTTTTTT.

This clone was seen more than once but under ten times. J is TRBJ1-6 and V is TRBV6-1; TRBD1 matches 10 bases. Germline loops: CDR1 MNHNS, CDR2 SASEGT. The ends lost 8 bases at V and 7 bases at J; junction bases unmatched: 8. The CDR3 spans 15 residues. The CDR3 sequence: CASLGDRGQNSPLHF. Here the CDR3 DNA reads TGTGCCAGCTTGGGGGACAGGGGACAGAATTCACCCCTCCACTTT.